The clone carrying this T cell receptor beta chain has a single count. The antigen is not known. Germline loops: CDR1 MDHEN, CDR2 SYDVKM. This CDR3 is built from 15 residues. With 3 bases clipped from V and 5 bases from J, the junction kept 6 bases outside the gene matches. This sample stems from a study of Tregs in tolerant kidney transplant recipients. Study in general: Related graft donors supplied nonmyeloablative bone marrow transplants, and mixed chimerism was transient.

Sequenced by immunoSEQ multiplex PCR; TCRdb stores in-frame clones only, minus some. The sample yields over 60,000 clones, roughly 98% seen once. Findings and caveats of the study: For some patients, primers changed over time, blocking nucleotide-level comparison. Antigen-driven expansion was suggested because donor-specific Tregs expanded more than all Tregs in tolerant patients. Biological reproducibility was not directly addressed in this study.

The sequence derives from a human donor who received a combined kidney and bone marrow transplant. V gene TRBV28 combines with J gene TRBJ1-5, with TRBD1 identical over 8 bases. The sequencing here drew on CD4+ T cells from blood, taken before the transplant. CDR3 region: CASSLLGQGYQPQHF. In nucleotides, the CDR3 is TGTGCCAGCAGTTTGCTAGGACAGGGTTATCAGCCCCAGCATTTT.